This T cell receptor (beta chain) was profiled in a study of cytomegalovirus exposure and HLA in healthy donors listed by TCRdb under 2017. For the study in its entirety: According to an earlier analysis of a few hundred of the donors, 200 million or so T cells yielded over 100 million unique TCR beta sequences and approximately 300 Gb of sequence data. Because of strong linkage in the cohort, roughly five DR-DQ haplotypes were treated as single units for association and clustering. Approximately 330 gigabases of sequencing data and tens of millions of unique TCR sequences made up an early release that covered several hundred HLA-typed donors. Across roughly 420 genotyped donors of the cohort, an average of roughly 250,000 unique TCR beta nucleotide sequences per donor were sequenced, and roughly 18% of those sequences were non-productive. To predict cytomegalovirus infection status, the study brought together high-throughput TCR immunosequencing, statistical association of individual TCRs with disease status, and machine learning. Rather than drawing on any new phenotypic data, the later analysis identified candidate immune exposures from TCR beta sequences and the way those sequences occurred across donors. Genome-wide SNP genotypes for about 60% of the roughly 670 donors were used in a later genetic analysis, which treated that subset as a discovery cohort. Every repertoire in the discovery cohort had been generated on one and the same sequencing platform. Of the roughly 390 genotyped donors, 75% to 85% were placed in the genetic ancestry cluster associated with self-reported Caucasian donors. A later analysis re-examined previously published TCR beta repertoires from more than 550 donors and added high-resolution HLA genotyping to investigate patterns of TCR occurrence. Using immunosequencing, the study profiled T cell repertoires from 666 subjects and related those repertoires to cytomegalovirus serostatus. Donor age, sex, ethnicity and CMV serostatus were compiled alongside the repertoire data. Typing coverage differed by locus: A, B, C, DRB1 and DQB1 were typed in about 620-640 donors, DQA1 in approximately 520, DPA1 in roughly 590, and DPB1 in 400 to 480. An earlier analysis of 587 of the donors used high-throughput TCR beta sequencing to judge whether each TCR beta V gene segment behaved as functional or pseudogenic. In addition to the first cohort of about 650 subjects, a separate validation cohort of 130 or so different subjects was used. The study was designed to test whether signatures of past pathogen exposure could be identified by cataloging public T cell receptors. HLA typing covered class I and class II loci at four-digit resolution. General findings and caveats noted by the study authors: According to a later analysis, most CMV-associated TCR beta chains appeared to be HLA-restricted, and the HLA associations seemed to be driven largely by CMV exposure. A further reported finding was that TCR beta sequences accurately predicted the HLA-A and HLA-B alleles for most subjects in the first cohort. Broadly in line with IMGT annotations, most TCR beta V segments showed up in productive rearrangements about 90% or about 30% of the time in an earlier analysis of about 500 of the donors. Three of the identified cytomegalovirus-associated TCR beta chains were confirmed in vitro to be specific for cytomegalovirus antigens. Most TCR sequences were seen in very few donors, while some public TCRs were found in many individuals. A later analysis found that HLA-associated TCR beta chains were more clonally expanded and had lower generation probabilities than equally common non-associated chains. The study gave a list of 150 to 200 TCR beta chains associated with cytomegalovirus. A later analysis found that TCR association rates varied across HLA loci, with DRB1 alleles showing the most associated TCRs and HLA-C alleles the fewest. Linkage disequilibrium might explain the correlated functional status among segregating V segments, but an unknown experimental factor could not be ruled out. Assigning TCR associations to individual alleles was difficult when HLA alleles, especially DR and DQ, strongly co-occurred. According to a later genetic analysis, donors in an Asian-associated ancestry cluster had fewer N-insertions in productive TCRs than the approximately 630-donor mean. Immune exposure information for the cohort was limited to CMV serostatus. The cohort was sequenced for TCR beta chains only, and without alpha or paired-chain data the features that could be detected were limited. Cytomegalovirus status was reported to be diagnosed by the classifier with high specificity and sensitivity in both the original and validation cohorts. The earlier analysis of nearly 600 of the donors excluded 15 to 20 rarely observed V segments, including chromosome 9 orphons, because counts were too low. A group of highly shared sequence variants was considered likely to be a technical artifact of the sequencing pipeline. In a later analysis, around 17,000 TCR beta sequences were associated with specific HLA alleles at a false discovery rate of 0.05. The authors suggested that the approach could potentially be generalized to other disease states and immunological phenotypes. A later analysis reported that several top co-occurrence clusters appeared linked to parvovirus B19, influenza, CMV and Epstein-Barr virus. Because HLA typing was missing for some donors at each locus, association tests included only the typed subset. Some IMGT-functional V segments, including TRBV6-2 and TRBV6-3, could not be told apart with the 87-base-pair reads, so those segments were excluded. In a later genetic analysis, a missense DCLRE1C variant was associated with V-gene and J-gene trimming of TCR beta chains, and the association was replicated in an independent cohort. The presence/absence analyses assumed that sequencing depth was roughly uniform across donors, and that assumption may not be true.

The CDR3 spans 15 residues, from the cysteine through the phenylalanine. Just CDR3 DNA is preserved here, 45 bases in frame from base 1. CDR1 is given as SGHAT and CDR2 as FQNNGV, both from the germline V gene. The cohort was made up of approximately 700 healthy bone marrow donors. At the time of sampling, every cohort member was nominally healthy, though immune exposures that went unrecorded were likely present. The donor was CMV seronegative and belonged to the group of over 350 seronegative cohort members. Every donor gave a peripheral blood sample, and the peripheral blood mononuclear cells from that sample were used for TCR beta sequencing. The Qiagen DNeasy Blood Extraction Kit was used to extract genomic DNA from the blood cell samples. Libraries were constructed by the immunoSEQ multiplex PCR assay. For the multiplex PCR, a mixture combining 60 forward primers for TCR Vbeta segments and 13 reverse primers for TCR Jbeta segments was used. The CDR3 region of rearranged TCR beta genes was amplified from genomic DNA with a multiplex PCR assay. The Illumina HiSeq System was used to sequence the amplified TCR beta libraries as 87-base-pair reads. In the paper's pipeline: A later analysis tallied tens of millions of unique TCR beta chains across the 640 or so repertoires, and about 10 million of those chains were shared by two or more donors. Raw reads were error-corrected and collapsed into unique sequences by a nearest-neighbor algorithm in which closely related sequences were merged to remove PCR and sequencing errors. Alignment of CDR3 sequences to IMGT reference sequences was used to assign V, D and J gene segments. Each retained sequence needed at least a six-nucleotide match to both a V gene segment and a J gene segment. Rearrangements were classified as productive when the CDR3 lacked stop codons and remained in frame with V and J, and all other rearrangements were classified as non-productive. CDR3 was defined by IMGT convention, running from the second conserved V-encoded cysteine to the conserved J-encoded phenylalanine. The earlier analysis of more than 450 of the donors excluded sequences that lacked an unambiguous match to a single V gene segment. In an earlier analysis of 587 of the donors, a V segment was called functional when productive rearrangements were above 56.7%, and segregating when the standard deviation between donors exceeded 5%. A statistical classification framework was developed to diagnose cytomegalovirus status using the catalog of TCR beta chain sequences. V and J gene assignment, in a later analysis, came from comparing TCR nucleotide sequences with IMGT/GENE-DB human TR gene sequences. A later analysis assigned CDR3 sequences and most-parsimonious VDJ recombination scenarios with the TCRdist pipeline. In a later analysis, each TCR beta chain was defined by its CDR3 amino acid sequence together with its V-gene family, and reads lacking a unique V-gene family were excluded. To address suspected cross-contamination and a sequencing artifact, a later analysis removed a few hundred highly shared, low-generation-probability nucleotide sequences. In a later analysis, a clonal expansion index was calculated for each public chain from normalized within-repertoire ranks of inferred template counts. A later analysis computed generation probabilities with a VDJ recombination model fitted to out-of-frame rearrangements, and checked the results against IGoR. A later analysis scored TCR-TCR, TCR-HLA and TCR-CMV co-occurrence with hypergeometric tests, applying a repertoire-size bias correction to TCR pairs. In a later analysis, false discovery rates were estimated by permuting HLA or CMV assignments 20 times. In a later analysis, co-occurring TCRs were grouped using DBSCAN, and TCRdist sequence similarity was added for clustering within HLA-allele-positive subsets. Repertoires with fewer than 30,000 or more than 120,000 public chains, plus five repertoires with anomalous nucleotide sharing, were excluded from co-occurrence clustering. TCRdb stores this immuneACCESS table with in-frame sequences only. Part of the clones is absent; in the studies checked, under half of the shortfall reflects unresolved V genes, and no reason is known for the rest. Clonal size and the V and J genes are those of that table, whereas D and trimming came from the DNA. For this sample the table gives about 150,000 clones, of which approximately 74% were detected only once. Approximately 2.6% of the sample goes to the ten largest clones.

This clone was found a few times. Its cognate antigen has yet to be identified. An end of the junction does not agree with germline; a read error may underlie this. The V and J genes are TRBV11-2 and TRBJ2-6; TRBD1 is a possible D gene, resting on 5 matching bases. The sequence was obtained from a man younger than 35 in good health and CMV-seronegative. The material sequenced was PBMCs. The CDR3 corresponds to CASSLSGSGANGLTF. The DNA sequence follows: TGTGCCAGCAGCTTATCGGGCTCTGGGGCCAACGGCCTGACTTTC.